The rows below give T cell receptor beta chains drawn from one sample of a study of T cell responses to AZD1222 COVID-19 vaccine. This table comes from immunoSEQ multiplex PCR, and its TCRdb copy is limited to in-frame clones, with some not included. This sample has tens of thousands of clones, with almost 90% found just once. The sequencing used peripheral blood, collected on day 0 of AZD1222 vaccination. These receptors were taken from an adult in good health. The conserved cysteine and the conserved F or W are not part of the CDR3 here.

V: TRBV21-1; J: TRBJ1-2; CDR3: ASPKGGYGYT
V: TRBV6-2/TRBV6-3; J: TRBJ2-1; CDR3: ASSYSTGQGSNEQF
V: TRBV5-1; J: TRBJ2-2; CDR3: ASSFAASGKSGELF
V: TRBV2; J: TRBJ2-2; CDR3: ASRGTSGSGELF
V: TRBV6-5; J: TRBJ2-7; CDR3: ASSYGSAGRYEQY
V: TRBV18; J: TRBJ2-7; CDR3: ASTSRDKPYEQY
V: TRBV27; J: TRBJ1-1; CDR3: ASSLLGGNTEAF
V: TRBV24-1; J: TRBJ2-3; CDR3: ATSDLGGDTQY
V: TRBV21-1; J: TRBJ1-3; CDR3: ASRKQVPSSGNTIY
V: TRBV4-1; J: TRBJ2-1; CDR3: ASSQDRGTSGRREQF
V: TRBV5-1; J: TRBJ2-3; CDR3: ASNPRLAGERTDTQY
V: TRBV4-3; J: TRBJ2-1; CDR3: ASSQGGSPLGPEQF
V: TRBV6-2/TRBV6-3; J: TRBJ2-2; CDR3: ASSYRDTGELF
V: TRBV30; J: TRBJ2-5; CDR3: AWNLLERTETQY
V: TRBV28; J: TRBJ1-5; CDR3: ASRGQSNQPQH
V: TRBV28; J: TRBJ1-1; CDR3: ASSFAWDRDGTEAF
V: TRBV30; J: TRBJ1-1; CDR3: AWSRRTGGKTEAF
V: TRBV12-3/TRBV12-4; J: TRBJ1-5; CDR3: ASRQDNQPQH
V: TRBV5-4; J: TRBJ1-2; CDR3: ASSLLSVYGYT
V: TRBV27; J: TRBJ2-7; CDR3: GDRGYEQY
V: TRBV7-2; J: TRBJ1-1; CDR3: ASSSLSRDRNTEAF
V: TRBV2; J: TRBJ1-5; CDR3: ASRQPGRQGGESNQPQH
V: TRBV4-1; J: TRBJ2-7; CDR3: ASSLFKVADYEQY
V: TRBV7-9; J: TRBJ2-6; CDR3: ASSSRDILIGANVLT
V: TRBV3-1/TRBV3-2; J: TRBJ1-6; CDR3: ASSHSGQGISPLH
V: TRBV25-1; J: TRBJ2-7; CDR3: ASSVVGGEQY
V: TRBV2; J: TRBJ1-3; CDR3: ASIKGNGNTIY
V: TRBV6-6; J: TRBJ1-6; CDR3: ASSYPGGGNSPLH
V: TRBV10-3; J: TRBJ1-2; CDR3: AISDGNYGYT
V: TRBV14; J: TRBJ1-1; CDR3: ASSQEYRATEAF
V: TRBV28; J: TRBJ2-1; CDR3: ASSLRTLLSEQF
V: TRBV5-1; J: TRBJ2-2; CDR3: ASSGGRGSGELF
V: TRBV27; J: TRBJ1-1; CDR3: ASSPRQGSTEAF
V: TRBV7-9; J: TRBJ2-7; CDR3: ASSSGGLPTTPGGEQY
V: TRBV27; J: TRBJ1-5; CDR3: ASSLLGNSNQPQH
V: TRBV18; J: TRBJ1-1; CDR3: ASSLGQGLNTEAF
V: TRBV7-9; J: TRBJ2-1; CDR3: ASSLVRYNEQF
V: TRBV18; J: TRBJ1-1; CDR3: ASSPAPGQGDTEAF
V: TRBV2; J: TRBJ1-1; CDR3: ASSGQGADTEAF
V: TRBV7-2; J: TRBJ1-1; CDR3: ASSRGLRNTEAF
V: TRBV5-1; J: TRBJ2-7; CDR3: ASSPEAISSYEQY
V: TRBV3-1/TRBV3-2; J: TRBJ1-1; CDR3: ASSQGWGGTEAF
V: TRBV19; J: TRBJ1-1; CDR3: ASSTGEYLEAF
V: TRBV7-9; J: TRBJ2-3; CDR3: ASSLRGAVPGGDTQY
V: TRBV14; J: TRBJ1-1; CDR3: ASSTLGQDTEAF
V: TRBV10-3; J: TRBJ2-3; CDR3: AISESVTSGYF
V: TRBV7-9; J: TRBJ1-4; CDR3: ASSAYHEKLF
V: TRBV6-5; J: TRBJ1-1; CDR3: ATLDRVGTEAF
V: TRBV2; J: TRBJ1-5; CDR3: ASSLLGVSNQPQH
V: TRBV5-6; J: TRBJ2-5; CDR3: ASSLDVGGKTQY
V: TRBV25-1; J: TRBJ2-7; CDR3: ATSWDSGSYEQY
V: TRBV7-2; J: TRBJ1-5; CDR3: ASNDQGALNQPQH